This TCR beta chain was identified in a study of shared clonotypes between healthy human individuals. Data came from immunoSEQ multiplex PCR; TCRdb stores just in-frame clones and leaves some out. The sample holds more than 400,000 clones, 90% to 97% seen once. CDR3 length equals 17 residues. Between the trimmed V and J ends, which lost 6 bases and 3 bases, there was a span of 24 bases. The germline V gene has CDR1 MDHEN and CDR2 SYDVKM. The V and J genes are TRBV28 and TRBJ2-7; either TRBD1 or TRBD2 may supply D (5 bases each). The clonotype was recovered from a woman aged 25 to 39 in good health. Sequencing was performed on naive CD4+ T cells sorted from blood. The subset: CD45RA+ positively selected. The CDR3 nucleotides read TGTGCCAGCAGCTCCATGGTCCACCTAGCAGGGAACTACGAGCAGTACTTC. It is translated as CASSSMVHLAGNYEQYF.